This T cell receptor beta chain stems from a study of T cells after yellow fever vaccination (dated by TCRdb to 2018 to 2020). For context, the study as a whole: The SMART-Seq v4 Ultra Low Input RNA kit was used to prepare libraries from fractions with low cell numbers. Bulk TCR alpha and beta repertoires were sequenced longitudinally to track T-cell clones before and after primary and booster YFV17D yellow fever vaccination. Two healthy male donors, one aged 18 to 30 and one aged 30 to 40 years, made up the cohort. Blood was drawn at multiple timepoints before and after primary and secondary immunization, with bulk PBMC replicates and cell subsets isolated.

TCRdb shows the sequencer as Illumina NovaSeq 6000. TCR cDNA was synthesized by 5'RACE template switching, through which a universal primer site and unique molecular identifiers were introduced. Priming of cDNA synthesis was performed from both the TCR alpha and TCR beta constant segments. Library amplification used two PCR steps, and the second PCR step added sample barcodes and sequencing adapters. Sequencing of libraries was performed on Illumina HiSeq 2500 (2x100 bp) or NovaSeq (2x150 bp). Processing in the source paper ran as follows. Reads were demultiplexed and collapsed into UMI consensus sequences with MIGEC, and V(D)J alignment was performed with MiXCR. Vaccine-responding clonotypes were defined with edgeR using replicate PBMC samples, requiring FDR below 0.01 and a log2 fold change above 5 up to day 15. Each bulk clonotype received a CD4 or CD8 identity based on whether the sequenced CD4 or CD8 repertoire contained that clonotype at higher abundance. The public reads were quality trimmed at Q25 with fastp and then assembled into clones with MiXCR by TCRdb, keeping productive beta chains. Entries are consolidated by CDR3 protein sequence, retaining the most common genes and DNA. V and J calls and clone size were set by TCRdb, not the authors. The sample contains hundreds of thousands of distinct CDR3 sequences, under 20% of them found a single time. Together, the top ten hold about a sixth of the sample.

In light of the paper, this sample's treatment or condition label describes: live attenuated yellow fever vaccine strain. At each blood-draw timepoint, two biological replicates of bulk PBMCs were obtained. PBMCs were isolated from peripheral blood using a standard Ficoll-Paque protocol. TriZol was used to extract RNA from bulk PBMCs, from CD4 and CD8 fractions, and from dextramer-positive and dextramer-negative fractions. The CDR3 starts with the cysteine, ends with the phenylalanine, and has 14 residues. Of the read, only the CDR3 DNA is kept; its 42 bases are in frame from base 1. Trimming takes 3 bases from V and 6 bases from J, and the germline ends sit 12 bases apart. The germline V gene gives CDR1 as LGHNA and CDR2 as YSLEER. Study-wide findings and limitations: Because abundant contaminating clonotypes from the bulk population could be contained in FACS-sorted repertoires, computational filtering was required. A small share of clonotypes was detected in both CD4 and CD8 compartments, with the overlap likely arising from convergent recombination. Because only two donors were included in the study, the extent to which the findings can be generalized is limited. Compared with the primary T-cell response, the secondary T-cell response was faster but weaker, reaching its peak on day 5 rather than on day 15. Most clones expanded after primary vaccination were re-detected after the booster (almost 97% of CD4 and more than 70% of CD8), suggesting broad memory maintenance.

Regarding this clonotype: This receptor's antigen is unknown. Per-base qualities were not stored, and no clone one base away is much larger.

This receptor was obtained from a man between 18 and 35 years old who received the YFV17D yellow fever vaccine. The sequenced sample was PBMCs, obtained before the yellow fever booster vaccination. The rearrangement combines TRBV4-3 with TRBJ2-1; the D gene cannot be resolved reliably. The nucleotide sequence reads as follows: TGCGCCAGCAGCCACCGAAATGGGCCCAATGAGCAGTTCTTC. This encodes CASSHRNGPNEQFF.